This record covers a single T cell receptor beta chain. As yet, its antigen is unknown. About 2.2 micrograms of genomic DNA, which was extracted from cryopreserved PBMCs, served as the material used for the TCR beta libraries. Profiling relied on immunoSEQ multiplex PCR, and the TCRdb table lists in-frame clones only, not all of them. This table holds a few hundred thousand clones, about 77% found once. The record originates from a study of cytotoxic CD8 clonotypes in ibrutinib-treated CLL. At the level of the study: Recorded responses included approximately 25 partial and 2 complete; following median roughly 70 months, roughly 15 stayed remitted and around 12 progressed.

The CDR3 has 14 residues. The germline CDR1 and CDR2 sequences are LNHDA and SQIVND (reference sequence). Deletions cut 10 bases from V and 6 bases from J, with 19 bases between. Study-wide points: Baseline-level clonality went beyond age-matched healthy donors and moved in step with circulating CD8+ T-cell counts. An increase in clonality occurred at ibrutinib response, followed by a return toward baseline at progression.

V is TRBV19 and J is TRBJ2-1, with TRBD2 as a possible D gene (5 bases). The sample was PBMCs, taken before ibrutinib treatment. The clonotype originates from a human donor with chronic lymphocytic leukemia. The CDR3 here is CATTRGSKGNEQFF. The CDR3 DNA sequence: TGTGCCACCACTCGGGGAAGCAAGGGCAATGAGCAGTTCTTC.